What follows are 29 T cell receptor beta chains derived from one specimen sequenced in a study of cytomegalovirus exposure and HLA in healthy donors. Primers for the PCR totalled 60 Vbeta and 13 Jbeta. Measured with immunoSEQ multiplex PCR; TCRdb has only the in-frame clones, and not every one. The table lists approximately 190,000 clones, roughly 76% of them singletons. The sequenced sample consisted of PBMCs. These receptors all stem from a man in his forties in good health and CMV-seropositive.

The gene calls are TRBV4-3 and TRBJ1-4; a weak D match, TRBD1 (6 bases). The CDR3 runs 18 residues. Germline V gene sequence: CDR1 LGHNA, CDR2 YSLEER. The CDR3 reads CSPAQPWGGAEINEKLFF. In nucleotides, the CDR3 is TGCTCCCCCGCCCAGCCATGGGGGGGGGCTGAAATTAATGAAAAACTGTTTTTT.

CDR3 loop: CASSEEWDRQYF. DNA of the CDR3: TGTGCCAGCAGTGAAGAATGGGACAGGCAGTACTTC. The genes are TRBV2 and TRBJ2-7, with 7 bases aligning to TRBD1. Trimming cost V 1 base and J 9 bases; bases outside gene matches: 3. The CDR3 sequence is 12 residues long. Germline CDR1 and CDR2: SNHLY and FYNNEI.

The chain recombines TRBV7-8 with TRBJ1-6, with 8 bases aligning to TRBD1. With V trimmed by 6 bases and J by 10 bases, 14 bases remained unmatched. The germline V gene encodes CDR1 SGHVS and CDR2 FQNEAQ. The CDR3 contains 16 residues. The DNA of the CDR3 is TGTGCCAGCAGTTTTAGCGGACAGGGTGCGGGGTCACCCCTCCACTTT. It codes for CASSFSGQGAGSPLHF. The whole variable domain, filled in from reference TRBV7-8 and TRBJ1-6, reads GAGVSQSPRYKVAKRGQDVALRCDPISGHVSLFWYQQALGQGPEFLTYFQNEAQLDKSGLPSDRFFAERPEGSVSTLKIQRTQQEDSAVYLCASSFSGQGAGSPLHFGNGTRLTVT.

This chain uses TRBV5-6 with TRBJ2-1; 7 bases align to TRBD2. Germline CDR1 reads SGHDT; CDR2 reads YYEEEE. V lost 3 bases, J lost 8 bases, and 5 bases stayed unmatched. The CDR3 totals 13 residues. In DNA form, the CDR3 reads TGTGCCAGCAGCTGGGGCGGGGGAGATGAGCAGTTCTTC. It encodes CASSWGGGDEQFF.

V gene TRBV27 combines with J gene TRBJ2-2; D perhaps matches TRBD2 (5 bases). Germline V gene sequence: CDR1 MNHEY, CDR2 SMNVEV (reference sequence). The CDR3 has 14 amino acids. V was pared by 7 bases and J by 5 bases, with 14 bases between. For the CDR3, the DNA is TGTGCCAGCAAGATAATACTAGGAACCGGGGAGCTGTTTTTT. This codes for CASKIILGTGELFF.

V gene TRBV5-1 combines with J gene TRBJ1-3; D is ambiguous. Deletions cut 4 bases from V and 8 bases from J, with 19 bases between. Germline assignment: CDR1 SGHRS and CDR2 YFSETQ. The CDR3 sequence is 15 residues long. The CDR3 bases are TGCGCCAGCAGCCCCCACGGGGTGTATTCGGACACCATATATTTT. This codes for CASSPHGVYSDTIYF.

The chain carries TRBV29-1 and TRBJ2-7, with 9 bases aligning to TRBD1. Germline CDR1 SQVTM, CDR2 ANQGSEA. Germline trimming cut 3 bases from V and 4 bases from J; bases unmatched to any gene: 1. The CDR3 sequence is 12 residues long. This CDR3 is CSVEDRGYEQYF. CDR3 bases: TGCAGCGTTGAGGACAGGGGTTACGAGCAGTACTTC.

The gene calls are TRBV29-1 and TRBJ2-3; a possible D gene is TRBD2 (5 bases). Germline V gives CDR1 SQVTM, CDR2 ANQGSEA. The CDR3 totals 11 residues. V was cut by 5 bases and J by 5 bases, with 8 bases left in between. CDR3 amino acids: CSVWTLDTQYF. The CDR3 DNA reads TGCAGCGTTTGGACTTTAGATACGCAGTATTTT.

The chain recombines TRBV5-1 with TRBJ2-5; weak D call: TRBD2 (5 bases). CDR1 and CDR2 from the germline V gene are SGHRS and YFSETQ. CDR3 length: 15 amino acids. The V end was cut by 1 base, the J end by 4 bases, with 14 bases between. The CDR3 DNA reads as TGCGCCAGCAGCTTGAGCCCGGGGTTGGGAGAGACCCAGTACTTC. This encodes CASSLSPGLGETQYF.

The chain has TRBV5-1 and TRBJ1-2, with D maybe TRBD1 (5 bases). Trimming left V 2 bases short and J 8 bases short, with 13 bases between. Germline V gene lookup returns CDR1 SGHRS and CDR2 YFSETQ. The CDR3 totals 13 residues. DNA of the CDR3: TGCGCCAGCAGCTTAGGAGGGGAACAGGGCTACACCTTC. This translates into CASSLGGEQGYTF. Full variable domain (outside the CDR3, taken from reference TRBV5-1 and TRBJ1-2): KAGVTQTPRYLIKTRGQQVTLSCSPISGHRSVSWYQQTPGQGLQFLFEYFSETQRNKGNFPGRFSGRQFSNSRSEMNVSTLELGDSALYLCASSLGGEQGYTFGSGTRLTVV.

For this clone: Germline is not matched at one junction end, which may reflect a read error. The rearrangement uses TRBV27 and TRBJ2-7; 11 bases map to TRBD1. The CDR3 covers 15 residues. Per the germline V gene, CDR1 is MNHEY and CDR2 is SMNVEV (reference sequence). CDR3 sequence reads: CASSPGQGVRNEQHF. The CDR3 DNA reads TGTGCCAGCAGTCCGGGACAGGGGGTTCGGAACGAGCAGCACTTC.

The rearrangement links TRBV6-1 to TRBJ1-1; 8 nucleotides align to TRBD1. Trimming removed 2 bases from V and 5 bases from J; junction bases left unmatched: 19. CDR3 size: 19 residues. Germline CDR1 is MNHNS and CDR2 is SASEGT. This CDR3 reads CASSERGEQGDPLRTEAFF. In nucleotides, the CDR3 is TGTGCCAGCAGTGAAAGGGGGGAACAGGGGGACCCTCTGAGGACTGAAGCTTTCTTT.

The rearrangement uses TRBV5-1 and TRBJ2-2; 9 bases match TRBD2. Germline V gives CDR1 SGHRS, CDR2 YFSETQ. The CDR3 sequence is 16 residues long. J lost 2 bases, V lost 0 bases, and 2 bases had no gene match. The CDR3 DNA reads as TGCGCCAGCAGCTTGGTGGGGACTAGCAACACCGGGGAGCTGTTTTTT. Translating it yields CASSLVGTSNTGELFF.

This sequence joins TRBV10-1 and TRBJ2-7; weak D call: TRBD2 (5 bases). The germline gives CDR1 WNHNN, CDR2 SYGVQD (reference sequence). V was shortened by 6 bases and J by 13 bases, with 10 bases between the two germline ends. There are 9 residues in the CDR3. In DNA, the CDR3 is TGCGCCAGCAGCGGGGTCGAATACTTC. It specifies CASSGVEYF.

This chain joins TRBV2 and TRBJ1-4; perhaps TRBD1 as D (6 bases). Trimming took 8 bases from V and 3 from J, leaving 13 bases between them. CDR3 length equals 14 residues. CDR1 and CDR2 from the germline V gene are SNHLY and FYNNEI. CDR3 nucleotide sequence: TGTGCCAGCCTCCAGGGGCGGGCTAATGAAAAACTGTTTTTT. This codes for CASLQGRANEKLFF.

The rearrangement uses TRBV19 and TRBJ2-1; TRBD2 matches at 7 bases. The CDR3 is made up of 15 amino acids. The germline V gene encodes CDR1 LNHDA and CDR2 SQIVND (reference sequence). V was pared by 3 bases and J by 2 bases, with 4 bases of the junction left unmatched. The CDR3 nucleotides read TGTGCCAGTAGTATTGGGGGGGTCCCCTACAATGAGCAGTTCTTC. It encodes CASSIGGVPYNEQFF.

The rearrangement uses TRBV7-3 and TRBJ2-5; the D gene is possibly TRBD1 (6 bases). The germline V and J ends were trimmed by 5 bases and 2 bases, with 9 bases remaining between them. Germline V lookup: CDR1 SGHTA, CDR2 FQGTGA. The CDR3 consists of 13 residues. DNA for the CDR3: TGTGCCAGCAGCCGAGACAGGCAAGAGACCCAGTACTTC. It specifies CASSRDRQETQYF.

The chain has TRBV6-5 and TRBJ1-2; unclear D gene. The CDR3 has 13 residues. Trimming left V 2 bases short and J 5 bases short, with 9 bases between. Germline V CDR1 and CDR2: MNHEY, SVGAGI. In nucleotides, the CDR3 is TGTGCCAGCAGTTACCCGGGAGGGTATGGCTACACCTTC. Its protein product is CASSYPGGYGYTF.

In nucleotides, the CDR3 is TGTGCCAGCAGTAGGCCTAGCGAGGAGACCCAGTACTTC. Its translation is CASSRPSEETQYF. J is TRBJ2-5 and V is TRBV28, with TRBD2 as a possible D gene (6 bases). The germline V gene encodes CDR1 MDHEN and CDR2 SYDVKM. The CDR3 is made up of 13 amino acids. Trimming pared 5 bases from V and 5 bases from J, leaving 12 bases between.

V and J are TRBV28 and TRBJ1-5; TRBD1 matches at 8 bases. The CDR3 loop spans 13 amino acids. Germline loops: CDR1 MDHEN, CDR2 SYDVKM. Trimming cost V 6 bases and J 4 bases; bases outside gene matches: 2. Written as DNA, the CDR3 is TGTGCCAGCAGCAGGACAGGGAATCAGCCCCAGCATTTT. Protein product: CASSRTGNQPQHF.

The V call is TRBV27, the J call TRBJ2-5; 7 bases align to TRBD2. V was clipped by 7 bases and J by 2 bases; unmatched bases: 16. CDR3 length equals 17 residues. Germline CDR1 MNHEY, CDR2 SMNVEV (reference sequence). In DNA form, the CDR3 reads TGTGCCAGCACCCGGGGGAGGGGTCCCAACACGCAAGAGACCCAGTACTTC. Amino acids: CASTRGRGPNTQETQYF.

The chain employs TRBV29-1 and TRBJ1-4; 8 nucleotides align to TRBD1. The V and J ends lost 5 bases and 7 bases, in that order; junction bases with no gene match: 6. In germline, CDR1 is SQVTM, CDR2 ANQGSEA. This CDR3 is built from 13 residues. Written as DNA, the CDR3 is TGCAGCGTTCAGATCAGGGGGCGTGAAAAACTGTTTTTT. Translation: CSVQIRGREKLFF.

This clone was observed once. The V gene is TRBV30, the J gene TRBJ1-6, with unresolved D. CDR1 and CDR2 (germline): GTSNPN, SVGIG (reference sequence). Trimming left V 6 bases short and J 0 bases short, with 12 bases between. The CDR3 contains 15 residues. The CDR3 nucleotides read TGTGCCTGTCTTGATGGTAGCTCCTATAATTCACCCCTCCACTTT. This codes for CACLDGSSYNSPLHF.

CDR3 DNA: TGTGCCAGCAGCTTAGCAGGGCAGGGGTATGGCTACACCTTC. This sequence encodes CASSLAGQGYGYTF. V usage is TRBV7-8 and J usage is TRBJ1-2; possibly TRBD1 for D (6 bases). The CDR3 is made up of 14 amino acids. V gave up 0 bases and J gave up 5 bases, with 10 bases separating them. CDR1 is SGHVS, CDR2 FQNEAQ, per germline.

This clone turned up a few times. The rearrangement joins TRBV10-2 to TRBJ2-7; TRBD2 agrees at 10 bases. Trimming took 0 bases from V and 2 from J; bases not matched to a gene: 7. Germline-derived CDR1 and CDR2 are WSHSY and SAAADI. The CDR3 runs to 17 residues. The CDR3 region has the DNA TGCGCCAGCAGTGAGTCCTTGACTAGCGGGTTTCCCTACGAGCAGTACTTC. It is translated as CASSESLTSGFPYEQYF.

This clone appeared a few times. This chain uses TRBV11-2 with TRBJ2-1; 12 nucleotides agree with TRBD2. Germline V gene data show CDR1 as SGHAT and CDR2 as FQNNGV. The CDR3 is 16 amino acids. J was trimmed by 5 bases and V by 6 bases; bases with no gene match: 8. DNA for the CDR3: TGTGCCAGCAGTGCTAGCGGGGGGGCCGGGCACAATGAGCAGTTCTTC. Its translation: CASSASGGAGHNEQFF.

The V and J genes are TRBV7-8 and TRBJ1-1, with 7 bases lining up with TRBD1. From germline, CDR1 is SGHVS and CDR2 FQNEAQ. The CDR3 runs 15 residues. J was trimmed by 1 base and V by 3 bases; bases with no gene match: 5. CDR3 DNA: TGTGCCAGCAGCTTTCCCCGGGACAGGAACACTGAAGCTTTCTTT. It is translated as CASSFPRDRNTEAFF.

The V and J genes are TRBV2 and TRBJ1-5; 7 nucleotides agree with TRBD1. Losses at the gene ends were 3 bases for V and 4 bases for J; bases not matched to a gene: 3. The CDR3 totals 14 residues. Germline V gives CDR1 SNHLY, CDR2 FYNNEI. The chain's CDR3 is CASSDGQVNQPQHF. The CDR3 region has the DNA TGTGCCAGCAGTGACGGACAGGTTAATCAGCCCCAGCATTTT. Full variable domain (rest looked up from reference TRBV2 and TRBJ1-5): EPEVTQTPSHQVTQMGQEVILRCVPISNHLYFYWYRQILGQKVEFLVSFYNNEISEKSEIFDDQFSVERPDGSNFTLKIRSTKLEDSAMYFCASSDGQVNQPQHFGDGTRLSIL.

This chain links TRBV6-6 with TRBJ1-5, with D perhaps matching TRBD1 (6 bases). The V and J ends lost 3 bases and 4 bases respectively, with 13 bases between them. Looked up from germline, CDR1 is MNHNY and CDR2 is SVGAGI (reference sequence). The CDR3 has 15 amino acids. CDR3 bases: TGTGCCAGCAGTTATCCCGGGACACCAAATCAGCCCCAGCATTTT. It yields the protein CASSYPGTPNQPQHF.